The 24 T cell receptor beta chains given below trace back to one sample, sequenced in a study of T-cell memory formation after mild COVID-19. Using its own MiXCR run on the 5' RACE reads, TCRdb lists one record per CDR3 protein. Of about 540,000 distinct CDR3 sequences listed, 20% were seen once; the top ten hold about an eighth. The material sequenced was PBMCs or a T cell subset sorted from them (not recorded which). The receptors were gathered from an adult woman who had mild COVID-19 (a few samples of this study predate the infection). Cell type and time point are not known.

The chain has TRBV12-3 or TRBV12-4 and TRBJ2-2; TRBD2 matches 11 bases. Germline trimming cut 3 bases from V and 0 bases from J; bases unmatched to any gene: 9. The CDR3 consists of 19 residues. CDR3 DNA: TGTGCCAGCAGTTTTATACTAGCGGGGGAGCTTCCGAACACCGGGGAGCTGTTTTTT. Translation: CASSFILAGELPNTGELFF.

This clonotype was seen many times. V usage is TRBV5-1 and J usage is TRBJ2-7; no reliable D call. The CDR3 is 14 residues long. Trimming took 0 bases from V and 3 from J, leaving 10 bases between them. Germline V gene data show CDR1 as SGHRS and CDR2 as YFSETQ. The DNA for the CDR3 is TGCGCCAGCAGCTTGGGGGCGGAACTCTACGAGCAGTACTTC. This sequence encodes CASSLGAELYEQYF.

The V and J genes are TRBV20-1 and TRBJ2-7, with 9 bases aligning to TRBD1. The CDR3 runs to 13 residues. Germline CDR1 DFQATT, CDR2 SNEGSKA (reference sequence). Trimming at V came to 2 bases and at J to 4 bases, leaving 3 bases not matched to a gene. CDR3 bases: TGCAGTGCTAGACGGGACAGGGAGTACGAGCAGTACTTC. Translating it yields CSARRDREYEQYF.

This clonotype has just a few counts. The chain employs TRBV7-9 and TRBJ2-1; D gene ambiguous. The CDR3 contains 13 residues. V lost 5 bases and J 10 bases, leaving 15 bases between the germline ends. Germline V CDR1 and CDR2: SEHNR, FQNEAQ (reference sequence). Here the CDR3 reads CASSLPVAPEQFF. The DNA of the CDR3 is TGTGCCAGCAGCCTCCCTGTGGCTCCGGAGCAGTTCTTC.

This clonotype has more than one count but fewer than ten. The V call is TRBV7-3, the J call TRBJ2-2; 8 bases line up with TRBD2. This CDR3 is built from 14 residues. CDR1 is SGHTA and CDR2 is FQGTGA in the germline V gene. V lost 8 bases to trimming and J lost 4 bases; unmatched junction nucleotides: 6. CDR3 loop: CASAERGSTGELFF. The CDR3 DNA reads as TGTGCCAGCGCGGAGCGGGGGAGCACCGGGGAGCTGTTTTTT.

This clonotype was recorded once. In DNA form, the CDR3 reads TGCGCCAGCAGACTACTAACAGGGGTTAACTACGAGCAGTACTTC. Translated: CASRLLTGVNYEQYF. The chain is built from TRBV5-1 and TRBJ2-7; 7 bases agree with TRBD1. The CDR3 consists of 15 residues. V lost 5 bases to trimming and J lost 3 bases; unmatched junction nucleotides: 11. Germline CDR1 SGHRS, CDR2 YFSETQ.

This chain links TRBV12-3 or TRBV12-4 with TRBJ1-1; possibly TRBD1 for D (5 bases). The CDR3 has 14 residues. Between the trimmed V and J ends, which lost 5 bases and 5 bases, there was a span of 15 bases. The CDR3 sequence is CASSPLEGRTEAFF. CDR3 in DNA: TGTGCCAGCAGTCCTCTGGAGGGGCGAACTGAAGCTTTCTTT.

This clonotype appeared a few times. The V gene is TRBV6-6, the J gene TRBJ2-1; no clear D. The germline gives CDR1 MNHNY, CDR2 SVGAGI (reference sequence). The CDR3 consists of 14 residues. V shed 0 bases and J shed 1 base, with 4 bases lying between them. The CDR3 loop reads CASSYSGSYNEQFF. The CDR3 DNA is TGTGCCAGCAGTTACTCGGGATCCTACAATGAGCAGTTCTTC.

J is TRBJ1-4 and V is TRBV4-1; D is unresolved. V lost 1 base, J lost 3 bases, and 6 bases lay in between. The length of the CDR3 is 14 residues. Germline values: CDR1 MGHRA, CDR2 YSYEKL. The CDR3 loop reads CASSQGQSNEKLFF. DNA of the CDR3: TGCGCCAGCAGCCAAGGGCAGTCTAATGAAAAACTGTTTTTT.

This clonotype came up a few times. This chain joins TRBV28 and TRBJ2-7; unclear D gene. V lost 8 bases and J lost 4, with 15 bases in between. From germline, CDR1 is MDHEN and CDR2 SYDVKM. The CDR3 has 13 residues. The CDR3 spells CASGATWVYEQYF. DNA of the CDR3: TGTGCCAGCGGCGCGACCTGGGTATACGAGCAGTACTTC.

This clonotype was detected only once. The V and J genes are TRBV6-1 and TRBJ2-1; 7 bases agree with TRBD2. CDR1 and CDR2 (germline): MNHNS, SASEGT. The V gene end was trimmed by 2 bases and the J gene end by 2 bases; junction bases not matched to a gene: 3. This CDR3 is 15 amino acids long. The CDR3 DNA reads TGTGCCAGCAGTGAAATAAGCGGGGCCTACAATGAGCAGTTCTTC. Protein sequence: CASSEISGAYNEQFF.

The chain recombines TRBV4-2 with TRBJ2-3; D assignment may be TRBD1 or TRBD2 (5 bases each). The CDR3 consists of 13 residues. The V end was cut by 8 bases, the J end by 8 bases, with 17 bases between. Germline V CDR1 and CDR2: LGHNA, YNFKEQ. The CDR3 region is CASRDEGLGTQYF. CDR3 DNA: TGTGCCAGCCGCGACGAGGGGTTGGGTACGCAGTATTTT.

This sequence joins TRBV12-3 or TRBV12-4 and TRBJ2-1; 8 bases line up with TRBD2. Trimming removed 6 bases from V and 0 bases from J; junction bases left unmatched: 10. The CDR3 totals 17 residues. The CDR3 DNA sequence: TGTGCCAGCAGCCAAGCTAGACTAGCGAGCTCCTACAATGAGCAGTTCTTC. It translates to CASSQARLASSYNEQFF.

This clonotype was detected only a few times. The chain uses TRBV7-2 and TRBJ2-1; 10 positions match TRBD2. Germline-derived CDR1 and CDR2 are SGHTA and FQGNSA. CDR3 length: 15 amino acids. With 4 bases clipped from V and 6 bases from J, the junction kept 6 bases outside the gene matches. The CDR3 here is CASSSPGTSANEQFF. The CDR3 region has the DNA TGTGCCAGCAGCTCACCCGGGACTAGCGCCAATGAGCAGTTCTTC. Full variable domain (rest looked up from reference TRBV7-2 and TRBJ2-1): GAGVSQSPSNKVTEKGKDVELRCDPISGHTALYWYRQSLGQGLEFLIYFQGNSAPDKSGLPSDRFSAERTGGSVSTLTIQRTQQEDSAVYLCASSSPGTSANEQFFGPGTRLTVL.

This clonotype was picked up a small number of times. The gene calls are TRBV6-5 and TRBJ2-7, with 11 bases lining up with TRBD2. In germline, CDR1 is MNHEY, CDR2 SVGAGI. CDR3 size: 15 residues. J gave up 1 base and V 6 bases, and 5 bases lay outside the gene matches. DNA of the CDR3: TGTGCCAGCAGAAGACTAGCGGGAACTTCCTACGAGCAGTACTTC. Amino acid sequence: CASRRLAGTSYEQYF.

This clonotype was counted only a few times. This chain connects TRBV6-1 to TRBJ2-7, with 11 bases lining up with TRBD1. With 7 bases clipped from V and 6 bases from J, the junction kept 8 bases outside the gene matches. Germline V CDR1 and CDR2: MNHNS, SASEGT. CDR3 length: 14 residues. CDR3 amino acids: CASKFGQGAPEQYF. The CDR3 DNA reads as TGTGCCAGCAAATTCGGACAGGGGGCCCCCGAGCAGTACTTC.

The chain carries TRBV10-3 and TRBJ1-3; D unresolved. V shed 3 bases and J shed 0 bases, with 6 bases lying between them. CDR1 and CDR2 (germline): ENHRY, SYGVKD. The CDR3 is made up of 14 amino acids. This CDR3 reads CAISERSSGNTIYF. CDR3 DNA: TGTGCCATCAGTGAACGGAGCTCTGGAAACACCATATATTTT.

This clonotype was found a few times. V usage is TRBV6-2 or TRBV6-3 and J usage is TRBJ2-1; 13 bases line up with TRBD2. CDR3 length equals 17 residues. Germline trimming cut 4 bases from V and 4 bases from J; bases unmatched to any gene: 7. Per germline, CDR1 MNHEY and CDR2 SVGEGT. The CDR3, as DNA: TGTGCCAGCAGTTTAGCACTAGCGGGGGGGCTGTACAATGAGCAGTTCTTC. Amino acids: CASSLALAGGLYNEQFF.

This clonotype was seen a few times. The chain couples TRBV7-9 to TRBJ1-2; no clear D. The CDR3 runs 16 residues. Germline loops: CDR1 SEHNR, CDR2 FQNEAQ (reference sequence). V gave up 1 base and J gave up 2 bases, with 14 bases separating them. The CDR3 loop is CASSLGPRTGNYGYTF. The CDR3 region has the DNA TGTGCCAGCAGCTTAGGGCCCCGGACGGGGAACTATGGCTACACCTTC.

This clonotype has more than one count but fewer than ten. CDR3 nucleotide sequence: TGTGCCAGCAGCGCCGGGACAGTGAACACTGAAGCTTTCTTT. Amino acids: CASSAGTVNTEAFF. This rearrangement joins TRBV7-8 to TRBJ1-1, with TRBD1 matching over 7 bases. The CDR3 consists of 14 residues. V shed 5 bases, J shed 0 bases, and the junction held 3 bases outside the gene matches. Germline V CDR1 and CDR2: SGHVS, FQNEAQ.

The chain recombines TRBV7-9 with TRBJ2-1; D remains ambiguous. The CDR3 has 13 residues. V was cut by 6 bases and J by 6 bases, with 12 bases left in between. Germline CDR1 and CDR2: SEHNR and FQNEAQ (reference sequence). In nucleotides, the CDR3 is TGTGCCAGCAGAGAAGCTTTACGCAATGAGCAGTTCTTC. Its protein product is CASREALRNEQFF.

V and J are TRBV6-5 and TRBJ2-5; D is uncertain. Germline CDR1 is MNHEY and CDR2 is SVGAGI. The CDR3 runs to 14 residues. Trimming removed 2 bases at V and 3 bases at J, with 10 bases between. The CDR3 sequence is CASSYIQKKETQYF. The CDR3, as DNA: TGTGCCAGCAGTTACATACAGAAGAAAGAGACCCAGTACTTC.

Only a few counts were recorded for this clonotype. This chain connects TRBV18 to TRBJ2-6; D ambiguous. The length of the CDR3 is 12 residues. V lost 4 bases and J lost 9, with 7 bases in between. Per the germline V gene, CDR1 is KGHSH and CDR2 is LQKENI. CDR3 sequence reads: CASSRPDNVLTF. Written as DNA, the CDR3 is TGTGCCAGCTCACGGCCAGACAACGTCCTGACTTTC.

This clonotype was observed a few times. The chain joins TRBV7-2 to TRBJ2-5; 11 bases match TRBD2. Germline assignment: CDR1 SGHTA and CDR2 FQGNSA. The length of the CDR3 is 13 residues. With 6 bases clipped from V and 14 bases from J, the junction kept 11 bases outside the gene matches. CDR3 nucleotide sequence: TGTGCCAGCAGTCCCACTAGCGGGAGTGGATCTTACTTC. It is translated as CASSPTSGSGSYF.